Given below is one T cell receptor beta chain in context. This clone was detected once. Its antigen remains unidentified. No much larger clonotype is one base removed from it; base qualities were not supplied. TCRbeta CDR3 regions were amplified from genomic DNA using the immunoSEQ Assay, a bias-controlled multiplex PCR. As for the original processing: The number of nucleated cells in each sample was estimated by amplification of reference gene primers within the assay. Sequence reads were collapsed and filtered to measure the absolute abundance of every unique TCRbeta CDR3 rearrangement. For each sample, productive Simpson clonality was calculated by taking the square root of Simpson's diversity index across productive rearrangements. Entries here come from immuneACCESS through TCRdb and include only in-frame sequences with V and J called. Some clones fail to appear in such tables; in the studies checked, an unresolved V gene covers under half of the shortfall, and the cause of the remainder is unknown. The DNA was the basis for D and trimming; V, J and clone size are from that table. Across this sample there are around 300,000 clones, with around 87% seen only once. 5.3% of the sample comes from the top ten.

The data stem from a study of blood T cell repertoires in COVID-19 (dated by TCRdb to 2019 to 2021). About the investigation overall: Samples from collaborators originated in the United States, Italy and Spain and spanned both the acute and convalescent phases of COVID-19. Sample metadata almost always included a de-identified subject ID, COVID-19 status, age in years and sex. The samples were drawn from the first 160 participants of the ongoing ImmuneRACE study and from over a thousand subjects provided by 6 global collaborators. The material from the prospective study consisted of cDNA or gDNA derived from T cells, B-cell-depleted T cells, or PBMCs. The repertoires were released in a freely available public database meant as a resource for research on the immune response to SARS-CoV-2. HLA class I and class II types, where available, came from metadata supplied by the sample provider rather than from assay-based typing. Subjects who had been exposed to COVID-19, were actively infected with it, or had recovered from it provided the deeply sampled blood TCRbeta repertoires that made up the dataset.

Participants in the prospective study were enrolled through a virtual design, were aged about 18 to 100 years, and lived in roughly 26 United States geographic areas. In the prospective study, cohorts were assigned on the basis of participant-reported clinical history obtained from a screening survey and a study questionnaire. ImmuneRACE Cohort 3 recovered participants were defined by two consecutive negative NP/OP PCR tests, healthcare professional clearance, or symptom resolution. Mobile phlebotomists in the prospective study collected whole blood, serum and a nasopharyngeal or oropharyngeal swab from every participant. Additional blood draws and questionnaires over an approximately two-month period could optionally be provided by prospective study participants. Before DNA extraction, prospective study blood samples were shipped either frozen or at room temperature. The full study reports these points: The amount of clinical and demographic metadata varied by source and participant and was provided uncurated.

Material for sequencing was PBMCs or T cells enriched from blood (not recorded which). The sequence was collected from a young woman who had recovered from COVID-19.

At the DNA level, the sequence is TGTGCCAGCAGCTTGGAACGTACTAGCCTAAAGTACTTC. This sequence encodes CASSLERTSLKYF. The chain is encoded by TRBV11-3 joined to TRBJ2-5; the D gene is perhaps TRBD2, from 6 matching bases. CDR1 is given as SGHNT and CDR2 as YENEEA, both from the germline V gene. The trim is 3 bases for V and 12 bases for J, with a gap of 17 bases between the germline ends. From its cysteine to its phenylalanine, the CDR3 spans 13 amino acids. The sequence is cut down to CDR3 DNA, 39 bases in frame from base 1.